This TCR beta chain was sequenced for a study of blood T cells in healthy people across ages. Looking at the study overall: With template switching, about one barcoded beta molecule was captured per two T cells.

The germline V gene has CDR1 SGHAT and CDR2 FQDESV (reference sequence). Trimming cost V 5 bases and J 8 bases; bases outside gene matches: 6. CDR3 length: 13 residues. A second PCR of 7 to 11 cycles used a sample-barcoded 5' primer and a J-beta primer mix. Each CDR3 protein is one row after TCRdb ran MiXCR on the 5' RACE reads. The sample contains about 1,800,000 distinct CDR3 sequences, approximately 28% of which appear only once. Points from the study as a whole: One million T cells yielded diversity estimates that were considered underestimates.

A word on this clonotype: The antigen remains undetermined.

Every donor provided 9.5 to 10 milliliters of peripheral blood. Every sample had a minimum of 6.5 million PBMCs isolated. The sample taken for sequencing was blood. This TCR came from a woman aged 25-40 years in good health. The chain combines TRBV11-1 with TRBJ2-1, with TRBD1 matching 7 bases. Here the CDR3 reads CASSLHGQDEQFF. Written as DNA, the CDR3 is TGTGCCAGCAGCCTCCACGGACAGGATGAGCAGTTCTTC. Based on the CDR3 plus reference TRBV11-1 and TRBJ2-1, the full variable domain is EAEVAQSPRYKITEKSQAVAFWCDPISGHATLYWYRQILGQGPELLVQFQDESVVDDSQLPKDRFSAERLKGVDSTLKIQPAELGDSAMYLCASSLHGQDEQFFGPGTRLTVL.